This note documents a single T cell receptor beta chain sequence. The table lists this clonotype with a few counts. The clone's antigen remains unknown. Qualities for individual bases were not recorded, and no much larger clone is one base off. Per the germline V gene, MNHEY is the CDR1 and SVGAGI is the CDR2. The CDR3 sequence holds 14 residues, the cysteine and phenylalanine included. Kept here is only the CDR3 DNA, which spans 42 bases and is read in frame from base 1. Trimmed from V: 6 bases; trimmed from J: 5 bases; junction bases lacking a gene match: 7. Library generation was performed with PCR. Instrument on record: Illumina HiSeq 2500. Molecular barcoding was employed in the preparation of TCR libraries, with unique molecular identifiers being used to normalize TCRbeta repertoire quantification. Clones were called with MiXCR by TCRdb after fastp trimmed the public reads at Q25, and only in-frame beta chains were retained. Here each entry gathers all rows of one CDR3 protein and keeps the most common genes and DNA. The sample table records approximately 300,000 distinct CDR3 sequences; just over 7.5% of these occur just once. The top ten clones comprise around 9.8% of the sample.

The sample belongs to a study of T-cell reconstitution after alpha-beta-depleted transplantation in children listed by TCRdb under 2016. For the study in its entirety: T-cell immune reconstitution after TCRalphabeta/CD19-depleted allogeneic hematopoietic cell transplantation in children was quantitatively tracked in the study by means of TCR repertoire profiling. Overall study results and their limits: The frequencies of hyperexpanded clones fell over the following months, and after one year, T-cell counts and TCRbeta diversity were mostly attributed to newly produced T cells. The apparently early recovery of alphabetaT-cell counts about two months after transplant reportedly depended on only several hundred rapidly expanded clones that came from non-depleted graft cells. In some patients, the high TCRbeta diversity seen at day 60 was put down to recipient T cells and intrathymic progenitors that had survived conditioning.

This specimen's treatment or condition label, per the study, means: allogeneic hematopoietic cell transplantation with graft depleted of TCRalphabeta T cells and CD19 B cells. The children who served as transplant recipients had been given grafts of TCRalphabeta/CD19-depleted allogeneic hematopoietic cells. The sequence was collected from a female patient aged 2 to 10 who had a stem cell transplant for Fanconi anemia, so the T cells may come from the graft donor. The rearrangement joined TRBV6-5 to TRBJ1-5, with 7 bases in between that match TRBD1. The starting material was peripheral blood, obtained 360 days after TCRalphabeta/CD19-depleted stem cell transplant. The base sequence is TGTGCCAGCAGCACCGACAGGGCATATCAGCCCCAGCATTTT. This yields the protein CASSTDRAYQPQHF.